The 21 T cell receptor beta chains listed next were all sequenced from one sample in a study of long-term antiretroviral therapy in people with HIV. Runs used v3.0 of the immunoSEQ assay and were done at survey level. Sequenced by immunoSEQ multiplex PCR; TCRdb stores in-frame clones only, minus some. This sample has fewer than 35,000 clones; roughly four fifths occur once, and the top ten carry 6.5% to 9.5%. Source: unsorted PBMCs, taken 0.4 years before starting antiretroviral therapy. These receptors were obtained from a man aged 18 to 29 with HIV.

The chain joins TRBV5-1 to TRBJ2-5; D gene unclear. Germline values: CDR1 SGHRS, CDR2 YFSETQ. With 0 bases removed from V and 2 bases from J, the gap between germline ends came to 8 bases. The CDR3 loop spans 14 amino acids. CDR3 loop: CASSLGTAQETQYF. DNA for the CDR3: TGCGCCAGCAGCTTGGGAACAGCTCAAGAGACCCAGTACTTC.

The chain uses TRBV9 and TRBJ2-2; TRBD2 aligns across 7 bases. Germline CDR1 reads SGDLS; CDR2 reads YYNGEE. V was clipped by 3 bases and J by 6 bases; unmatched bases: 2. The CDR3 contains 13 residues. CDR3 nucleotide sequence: TGTGCCAGCAGCGGAGGGAGGGCCGGGGAGCTGTTTTTT. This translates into CASSGGRAGELFF.

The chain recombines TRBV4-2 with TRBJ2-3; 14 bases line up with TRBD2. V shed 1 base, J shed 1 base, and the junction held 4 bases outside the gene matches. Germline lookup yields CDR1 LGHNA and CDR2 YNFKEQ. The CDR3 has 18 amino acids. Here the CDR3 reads CASSQGLAGGPGTDTQYF. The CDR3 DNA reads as TGTGCCAGCAGCCAAGGACTAGCGGGGGGGCCGGGCACAGATACGCAGTATTTT.

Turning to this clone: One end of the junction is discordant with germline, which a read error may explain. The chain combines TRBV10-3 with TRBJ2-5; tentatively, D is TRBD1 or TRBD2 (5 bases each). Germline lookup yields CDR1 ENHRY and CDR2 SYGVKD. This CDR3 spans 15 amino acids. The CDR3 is CASSYSIGAGETQYF. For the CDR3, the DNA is TGTGCCAGCAGTTACTCGATCGGGGCTGGAGAGACCCAGTACTTC.

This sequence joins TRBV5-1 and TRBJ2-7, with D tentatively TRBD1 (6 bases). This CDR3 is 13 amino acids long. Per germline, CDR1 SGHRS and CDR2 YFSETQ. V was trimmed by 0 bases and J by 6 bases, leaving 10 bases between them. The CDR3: CASSLARGSEQYF. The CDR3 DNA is TGCGCCAGCAGCTTGGCCAGGGGTAGCGAGCAGTACTTC.

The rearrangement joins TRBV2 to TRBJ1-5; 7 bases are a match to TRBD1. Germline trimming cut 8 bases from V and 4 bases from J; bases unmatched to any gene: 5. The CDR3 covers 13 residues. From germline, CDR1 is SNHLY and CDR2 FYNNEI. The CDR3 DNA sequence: TGTGCCAGCGAGGGGGCCTGGAATCAGCCCCAGCATTTT. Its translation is CASEGAWNQPQHF.

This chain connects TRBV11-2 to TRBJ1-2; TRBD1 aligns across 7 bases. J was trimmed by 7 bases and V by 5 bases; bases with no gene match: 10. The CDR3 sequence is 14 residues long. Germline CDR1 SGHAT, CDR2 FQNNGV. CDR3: CASSARQGRSGYTF. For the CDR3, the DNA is TGTGCCAGCAGCGCCCGACAGGGAAGGAGTGGCTACACCTTC.

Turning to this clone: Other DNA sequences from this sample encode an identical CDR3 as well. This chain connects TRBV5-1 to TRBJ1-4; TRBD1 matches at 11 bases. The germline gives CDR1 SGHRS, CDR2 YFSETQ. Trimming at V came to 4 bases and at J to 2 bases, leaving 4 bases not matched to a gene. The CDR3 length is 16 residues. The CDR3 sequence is CASSPGTGGTNEKLFF. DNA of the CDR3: TGCGCCAGCAGCCCCGGGACAGGGGGGACTAATGAAAAACTGTTTTTT.

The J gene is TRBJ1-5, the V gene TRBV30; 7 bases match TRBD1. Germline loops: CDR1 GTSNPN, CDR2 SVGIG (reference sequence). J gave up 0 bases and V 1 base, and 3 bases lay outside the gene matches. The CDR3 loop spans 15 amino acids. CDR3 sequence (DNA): TGTGCCTGGAGTGAGGGGGCATCTAGCAATCAGCCCCAGCATTTT. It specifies CAWSEGASSNQPQHF.

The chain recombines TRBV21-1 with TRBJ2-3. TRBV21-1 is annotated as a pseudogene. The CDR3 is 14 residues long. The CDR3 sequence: CASSKWGTTDTQYF. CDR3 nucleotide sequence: TGTGCCAGCAGCAAGTGGGGGACCACAGATACGCAGTATTTT.

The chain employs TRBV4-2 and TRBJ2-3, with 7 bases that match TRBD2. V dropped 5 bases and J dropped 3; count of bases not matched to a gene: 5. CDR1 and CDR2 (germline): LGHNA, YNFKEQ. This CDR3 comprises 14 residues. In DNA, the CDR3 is TGTGCCAGCAGCAAAACGGGGGGAACAGATACGCAGTATTTT. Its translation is CASSKTGGTDTQYF.

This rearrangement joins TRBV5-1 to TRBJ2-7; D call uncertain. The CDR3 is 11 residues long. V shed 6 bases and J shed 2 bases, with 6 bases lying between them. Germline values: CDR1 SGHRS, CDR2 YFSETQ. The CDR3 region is CASTSAYEQYF. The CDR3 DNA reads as TGCGCCAGCACCTCAGCCTACGAGCAGTACTTC. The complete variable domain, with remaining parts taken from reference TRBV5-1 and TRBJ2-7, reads KAGVTQTPRYLIKTRGQQVTLSCSPISGHRSVSWYQQTPGQGLQFLFEYFSETQRNKGNFPGRFSGRQFSNSRSEMNVSTLELGDSALYLCASTSAYEQYFGPGTRLTVT.

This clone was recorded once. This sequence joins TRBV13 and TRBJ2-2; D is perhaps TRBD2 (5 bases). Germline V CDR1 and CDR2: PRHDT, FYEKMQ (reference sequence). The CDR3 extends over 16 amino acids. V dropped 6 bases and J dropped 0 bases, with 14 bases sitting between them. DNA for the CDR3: TGTGCCAGCAGTCAAGAGCGGATATCGAACACCGGGGAGCTGTTTTTT. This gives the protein CASSQERISNTGELFF.

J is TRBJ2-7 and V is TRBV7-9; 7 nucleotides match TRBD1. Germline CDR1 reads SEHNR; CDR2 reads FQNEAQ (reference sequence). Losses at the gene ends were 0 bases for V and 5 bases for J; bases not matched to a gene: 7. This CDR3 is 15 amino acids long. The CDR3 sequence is CASSLASQGKDEQYF. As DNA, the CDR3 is TGTGCCAGCAGCTTAGCTTCACAGGGGAAGGACGAGCAGTACTTC.

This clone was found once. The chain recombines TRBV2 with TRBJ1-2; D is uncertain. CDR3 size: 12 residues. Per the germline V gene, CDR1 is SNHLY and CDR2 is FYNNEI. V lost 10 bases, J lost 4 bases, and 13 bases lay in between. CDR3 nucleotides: TGTGCCATCCGTCGGTTAGGCTATGGCTACACCTTC. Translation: CAIRRLGYGYTF. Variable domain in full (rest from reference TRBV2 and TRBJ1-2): EPEVTQTPSHQVTQMGQEVILRCVPISNHLYFYWYRQILGQKVEFLVSFYNNEISEKSEIFDDQFSVERPDGSNFTLKIRSTKLEDSAMYFCAIRRLGYGYTFGSGTRLTVV.

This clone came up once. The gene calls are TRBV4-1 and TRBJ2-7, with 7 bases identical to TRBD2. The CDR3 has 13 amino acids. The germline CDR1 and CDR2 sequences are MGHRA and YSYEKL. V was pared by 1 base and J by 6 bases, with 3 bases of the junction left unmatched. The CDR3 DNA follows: TGCGCCAGCAGCCAAGGGGACTACTCCGAGCAGTACTTC. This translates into CASSQGDYSEQYF.

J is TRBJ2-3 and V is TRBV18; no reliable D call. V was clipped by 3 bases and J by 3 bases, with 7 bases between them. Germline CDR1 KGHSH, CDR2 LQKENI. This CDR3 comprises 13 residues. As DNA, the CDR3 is TGTGCCAGCTCACCGACTCAAACAGATACGCAGTATTTT. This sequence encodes CASSPTQTDTQYF.

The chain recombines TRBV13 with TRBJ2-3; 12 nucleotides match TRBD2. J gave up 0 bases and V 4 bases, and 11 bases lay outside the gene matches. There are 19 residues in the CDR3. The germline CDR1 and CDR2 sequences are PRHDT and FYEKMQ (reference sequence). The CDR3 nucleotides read TGTGCCAGCAGCTCGACTAGCGGGGGAGAACCCTATAGCACAGATACGCAGTATTTT. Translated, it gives CASSSTSGGEPYSTDTQYF.

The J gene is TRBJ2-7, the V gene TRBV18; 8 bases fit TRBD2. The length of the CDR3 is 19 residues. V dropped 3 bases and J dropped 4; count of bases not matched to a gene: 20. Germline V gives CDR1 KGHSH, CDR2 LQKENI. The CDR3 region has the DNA TGTGCCAGCTCACCCAGCTGGGCCTCAACGGGGGGGCTCCGGTACGAGCAGTACTTC. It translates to CASSPSWASTGGLRYEQYF.

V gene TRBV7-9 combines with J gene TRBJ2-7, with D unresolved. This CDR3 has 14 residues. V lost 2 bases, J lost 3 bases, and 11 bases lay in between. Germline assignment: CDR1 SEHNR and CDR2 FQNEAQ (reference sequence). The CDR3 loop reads CASSLPAAGYEQYF. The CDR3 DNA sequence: TGTGCCAGCAGCTTACCCGCGGCAGGCTACGAGCAGTACTTC.

CDR3 amino acids: CASRADRAIPYEQYF. The CDR3 DNA is TGTGCCAGCAGAGCGGACAGGGCGATACCCTACGAGCAGTACTTC. The chain employs TRBV6-5 and TRBJ2-7, with 8 bases identical to TRBD1. The germline CDR1 and CDR2 sequences are MNHEY and SVGAGI. The V segment lost 6 bases and the J segment 2 bases; nucleotides outside the gene matches: 9. This CDR3 spans 15 amino acids.